Listed below are T cell receptor beta chains from one sample, sequenced in a study of blood T cell repertoires in COVID-19. The method was immunoSEQ multiplex PCR; TCRdb's version includes in-frame clones alone and lacks a portion of them. The sample records around 150,000 clones, 75% to 90% being singletons. The sample was peripheral blood. The source of these receptors is a woman older than 75 with active or convalescent COVID-19. The CDR3 runs from the conserved cysteine through the conserved F or W. D genes are given only for firm matches. The size field is filled for only some rows; it gives once, few, many or a size class.

clone_size	v_call	j_call	d_call	cdr3_nt	cdr3_aa
.	TRBV3-1/TRBV3-2	TRBJ2-1	TRBD2	TGTGCCAGCAGCCGTCTTAGCGGGGGGGCATACAATGAGCAGTTCTTC	CASSRLSGGAYNEQFF
.	TRBV27	TRBJ2-7	.	TGTGCCAGCGGTAGAGATACCTCCTACGAGCAGTACTTC	CASGRDTSYEQYF
.	TRBV3-1/TRBV3-2	TRBJ1-3	.	TGTGCCAGCAGCCAAGGAGGCTCTGGAAACACCATATATTTT	CASSQGGSGNTIYF
.	TRBV13	TRBJ2-7	TRBD2	TGTGCCAGCAGCCGCGGGGGGGCCTACGAGCAGTACTTC	CASSRGGAYEQYF
.	TRBV7-2	TRBJ2-7	TRBD1	TGTGCCAGCAGCTTAAGCTCGGGACAGGGTAACGAGCAGTACTTC	CASSLSSGQGNEQYF
.	TRBV7-8	TRBJ2-7	.	TGTGCCAGCAGCTTGACCCAGGGCACGTACGAGCAGTACTTC	CASSLTQGTYEQYF
.	TRBV30	TRBJ2-2	TRBD1	TGTGCCTGGACCGGGACAGGGGGCACCGGGGAGCTGTTTTTT	CAWTGTGGTGELFF
once	TRBV3-1/TRBV3-2	TRBJ1-3	.	TGTGCCAGCAGCCAAAAGACCATCGGACAGGGAAACACCATATATTTT	CASSQKTIGQGNTIYF
.	TRBV5-6	TRBJ2-5	.	TGTGCCAGCAGCTCGGTGGCAGGGAGGGAGACCCAGTACTTC	CASSSVAGRETQYF
.	TRBV19	TRBJ1-2	.	TGTGCCAGTAGTACCCCCGCCGGCTATGGCTACACCTTC	CASSTPAGYGYTF
.	TRBV27	TRBJ2-1	.	TGTGCCAGCAGACCTACCGCCAGGGGAATTTTACATGAGCAGTTCTTC	CASRPTARGILHEQFF
.	TRBV5-1	TRBJ2-5	TRBD1	TGCGCCAGCAGCTTGGAAGTGGACAGGGAAGAGACCCAGTACTTC	CASSLEVDREETQYF
.	TRBV12-3/TRBV12-4	TRBJ1-2	.	TGTGCCAGCAGTTCCCACTTGGGCTACACCTTC	CASSSHLGYTF
.	TRBV5-4	TRBJ1-2	TRBD1	TGTGCCAGCAGGTCGCCGGGACAGAACTATGGCTACACCTTC	CASRSPGQNYGYTF
.	TRBV6-2/TRBV6-3	TRBJ2-1	TRBD1	TGTGCCAGCAGTCCCCCGACAGGGGAGAATGAGCAGTTCTTC	CASSPPTGENEQFF
.	TRBV6-6	TRBJ1-5	.	TGTGCCAGCAGTCCCGAAGGGGCTTATAGCAATCAGCCCCAGCATTTT	CASSPEGAYSNQPQHF
once	TRBV4-1	TRBJ1-1	.	TGCGCCAGCAGCCAAAGAGGAGCTGGGACTGAAGCTTTCTTT	CASSQRGAGTEAFF
.	TRBV28	TRBJ1-2	TRBD1	TGTGCCAGCAGTTCTACAGGGGGGGGTCCCGGATATGGCTACACCTTC	CASSSTGGGPGYGYTF
.	TRBV6-5	TRBJ1-6	.	TGTGCCAGCAGTAAATCGGGGGGCTATAATTCACCCCTCCACTTT	CASSKSGGYNSPLHF
.	TRBV14	TRBJ2-3	.	TGTGCCAGCAGCCAGTGGGGCGAGTTCACAGATACGCAGTATTTT	CASSQWGEFTDTQYF
.	TRBV4-3	TRBJ1-1	TRBD1	TGCGCCAGCAGCCAGCGGGCCCAGGGGGCGTACACTGAAGCTTTCTTT	CASSQRAQGAYTEAFF
.	TRBV19	TRBJ2-5	.	TGTGCCAGTAGTATTTCGAACAGCCAAGAGACCCAGTACTTC	CASSISNSQETQYF
.	TRBV2	TRBJ1-1	TRBD1	TGTGCCAGCAGTGCCGACAGGGGGGAGGCTGAAGCTTTCTTT	CASSADRGEAEAFF
few	TRBV4-1	TRBJ1-6	TRBD1	TGCGCCAGCAGCACCTCGGGACAGGATAATTCACCCCTCCACTTT	CASSTSGQDNSPLHF
.	TRBV14	TRBJ2-3	.	TGTGCCAGCAGCCATGCTACCACAGATACGCAGTATTTT	CASSHATTDTQYF
.	TRBV7-2	TRBJ2-5	TRBD2	TGTGCCAGCAGCTTAGTTCTAGCGGGGGGCCAAGAGACCCAGTACTTC	CASSLVLAGGQETQYF
.	TRBV5-1	TRBJ2-7	.	TGCGCCAGCAGCTTGCCTTCCTACGAGCAGTACTTC	CASSLPSYEQYF
few	TRBV27	TRBJ1-4	.	TGTGCCAGCAGGGCAGGAAGGTCTAATGAAAAACTGTTTTTT	CASRAGRSNEKLFF
once	TRBV19	TRBJ1-6	.	TGTGCCAGTAGTGACCTGACAGCTTATAATTCACCCCTCCACTTT	CASSDLTAYNSPLHF
.	TRBV4-2	TRBJ1-6	.	TGTGCCAGCAGCCAAGCCTGGGGGGGGGCGCTTTCACCCCTCCACTTT	CASSQAWGGALSPLHF
.	TRBV12-3/TRBV12-4	TRBJ1-5	.	TGTGCCAGCAGTTGGGGGGGGAATCAGCCCCAGCATTTT	CASSWGGNQPQHF
few	TRBV12-3/TRBV12-4	TRBJ1-2	.	TGTGCCAGCAGCCAGCCGGGTGGCTACACCTTC	CASSQPGGYTF
.	TRBV3-1/TRBV3-2	TRBJ2-5	TRBD2	TGTGCCAGCAGCCGTCGGGACTACCGCCAAGAGACCCAGTACTTC	CASSRRDYRQETQYF
.	TRBV7-9	TRBJ2-7	.	TGTGCCAGCAGCTTAGGGGCAGGGTCGCACGAGCAGTACTTC	CASSLGAGSHEQYF
once	TRBV5-6	TRBJ1-2	TRBD1	TGTGCCAGCAGCTTGGAACGGGACAGGGGTCAATATGGCTACACCTTC	CASSLERDRGQYGYTF
.	TRBV18	TRBJ2-7	.	TGTGCCAGCTCACCAGGGGTTCAGGGCGAGCAGTACTTC	CASSPGVQGEQYF
.	TRBV6-5	TRBJ2-1	TRBD2	TGTGCCAGCAGTTCTTCCGGGACTAGGAGGCTCAATGAGCAGTTCTTC	CASSSSGTRRLNEQFF